This T cell receptor (beta chain) was sequenced during a study of sequential checkpoint blockade in melanoma. For the study at large: After both sequences, patients received maintenance nivolumab. Matched biopsies came pretreatment and at week 13 for 20 to 25 patients.

This clone was detected a few times. CDR1 KGHSH and CDR2 LQKENI come from the germline V gene. The CDR3 length is 12 residues. Trimming cost V 3 bases and J 6 bases, with 7 bases left between them. The protocol was immunoSEQ multiplex PCR, while the TCRdb copy is restricted to in-frame clones and leaves out a portion. The sample includes 6,000 to 9,000 clones, approximately 30% of them seen just once. Documented treatment: randomized to nivolumab then ipilimumab (arm A) or the reverse (arm B). Sequencing was performed on tumor tissue (inferred from file names), taken from a patient given nivolumab and ipilimumab in sequence. V and J are TRBV18 and TRBJ2-3; D is uncertain. The TCR comes from a human donor with melanoma. The CDR3 DNA follows: TGTGCCAGCTCACCGAGGTACGATACGCAGTATTTT. It yields the protein CASSPRYDTQYF.